Included here is one TCR beta chain sequence, with context. Antigen: not known. PCR involved 60 Vbeta and 13 Jbeta primers. Clones were sequenced by immunoSEQ multiplex PCR, and TCRdb holds only the in-frame ones, with some missing. The table shows fewer than 250,000 clones, with about 76% occurring only once. This sample is drawn from a study of cytomegalovirus exposure and HLA in healthy donors. Background on the study: From donors who were HLA-typed, an early data release held about 85 million unique TCRs. Study-wide results and limits: When analyzed later, a missense DCLRE1C variant was found to be linked to TCR beta V- and J-gene trimming.

Germline lookup yields CDR1 SGHNT and CDR2 YENEEA. Trimming removed 5 bases from V and 4 bases from J, with 14 bases in between. The CDR3 covers 14 residues. Specimen: PBMCs. V gene TRBV11-3 combines with J gene TRBJ1-1; D may be TRBD1 (6 bases). The TCR comes from a woman aged 45-59 years in good health and CMV-seronegative. The CDR3 sequence: CASSVRGSGTEAFF. The CDR3 DNA sequence: TGTGCCAGCAGCGTTAGGGGGTCGGGCACTGAAGCTTTCTTT.